A selection of T cell receptor beta chains follows, all from one sample in a study of T cell responses to AZD1222 COVID-19 vaccine. Libraries were prepared by immunoSEQ multiplex PCR; TCRdb keeps only in-frame clonotypes and omits some of them. The sample has more than 80,000 clones; about nine tenths are singletons. The starting material was peripheral blood, obtained on day 0 of AZD1222 vaccination. The source is an adult in good health. Both conserved end residues are part of each CDR3. A D gene is named only where the DNA matches it firmly. Clone size is given for some rows only: seen once, a few or many times, or a class if the clone is expanded.

j_call	d_call	clone_size	v_call	cdr3_nt	cdr3_aa
TRBJ1-6	TRBD1	-	TRBV30	TGTGCCTGGAAACAACAGGGGTTAAGGAATTCACCCCTCCACTTT	CAWKQQGLRNSPLHF
TRBJ2-7	TRBD1	-	TRBV11-2	TGTGCCAGCAGCACTACAGGGGCGTACGAGCAGTACTTC	CASSTTGAYEQYF
TRBJ2-7	TRBD2	-	TRBV7-2	TGTGCCAGCAGCTCACGGACTAGCGGACCCTACGAGCAGTACTTC	CASSSRTSGPYEQYF
TRBJ1-2	-	-	TRBV11-2	TGTGCCAGCAGCCTAAACGCCGGTTACAGAAACTATGGCTACACCTTC	CASSLNAGYRNYGYTF
TRBJ2-3	TRBD2	-	TRBV4-1	TGCGCCAGCAGCCAAGAAACCCTAGCGGGGGCCGATACGCAGTATTTT	CASSQETLAGADTQYF
TRBJ1-3	TRBD1	-	TRBV10-3	TGTGCCATCAGTGAGGGGGACAGATCTGGAAACACCATATATTTT	CAISEGDRSGNTIYF
TRBJ1-2	-	-	TRBV6-6	TGTGCCAGCAGTTACGAGGGGGGCAACTATGGCTACACCTTC	CASSYEGGNYGYTF
TRBJ2-3	-	few	TRBV3-1/TRBV3-2	TGTGCCAGCAGCCAAGGCTGGGGGGAATCCACAGATACGCAGTATTTT	CASSQGWGESTDTQYF
TRBJ2-7	TRBD1	-	TRBV10-3	TGTGCCATCAGTACAGGGGGTGCTTACTACGAGCAGTACTTC	CAISTGGAYYEQYF
TRBJ1-1	-	few	TRBV5-1	TGCGCCAGCAGCTGGGGAGGCACGGGTAACACTGAAGCTTTCTTT	CASSWGGTGNTEAFF
TRBJ1-3	TRBD1	-	TRBV6-5	TGTGCCAGCAGCCGCCGGGACAGCCGAGGAAACACCATATATTTT	CASSRRDSRGNTIYF
TRBJ2-7	-	-	TRBV10-1	TGCGCCAGCAGTGAAACATCCTACGAGCAGTACTTC	CASSETSYEQYF
TRBJ1-2	-	-	TRBV6-4	TGTGCCAGCAGTGAAGGCCCAGGCAGGGTCTATGGCTACACCTTC	CASSEGPGRVYGYTF
TRBJ2-1	TRBD2	-	TRBV6-5	TGTGCCAGCAGACTACTAGCGGGGTTCAATGAGCAGTTCTTC	CASRLLAGFNEQFF
TRBJ2-7	TRBD2	few	TRBV7-2	TGTGCCAGCAGCTTAGTCCCTAGCGGAGGAAGTAGCTCCTACGAGCAGTACTTC	CASSLVPSGGSSSYEQYF
TRBJ2-7	-	-	TRBV3-1/TRBV3-2	TGTGCCAGCAGCCAACAGCCAGTATTCTACGAGCAGTACTTC	CASSQQPVFYEQYF
TRBJ1-1	-	-	TRBV5-1	TGCGCCAGCAGCTTGGCGGGGTGGAACACTGAAGCTTTCTTT	CASSLAGWNTEAFF
TRBJ2-7	-	-	TRBV6-5	TGTGCCAGCAGCCAGAATTACAGGGCCTCCTACGAGCAGTACTTC	CASSQNYRASYEQYF
TRBJ1-4	-	-	TRBV27	TGTGCCAGCAGTTCCCCCCCGGGGGGCAATGAAAAACTGTTTTTT	CASSSPPGGNEKLFF
TRBJ1-5	-	once	TRBV10-1	TGCGCCAGCAGTGAAGAGGGGGGCTATCAGCCCCAGCATTTT	CASSEEGGYQPQHF
TRBJ1-2	TRBD1	-	TRBV5-6	TGTGCCAGCAGCTTCGGACAGGGGAGGTATGGCTACACCTTC	CASSFGQGRYGYTF
TRBJ1-3	-	-	TRBV6-5	TGTGCCAGCAGTTCTGCATCCTCTGGAAACACCATATATTTT	CASSSASSGNTIYF
TRBJ2-5	TRBD2	-	TRBV7-2	TGTGCCAGCAGCCTTAAAGGGACTAGCGGGGGGAGGAAGACCCAGTACTTC	CASSLKGTSGGRKTQYF
TRBJ2-7	TRBD2	-	TRBV7-2	TGTGCCAGCAGCTCCCAGCGGGGGTCCTACGAGCAGTACTTC	CASSSQRGSYEQYF
TRBJ1-2	-	-	TRBV19	TGTGCCAGTAGTATCTTAGACAGCCGTAACTATGGCTACACCTTC	CASSILDSRNYGYTF
TRBJ1-2	TRBD1	-	TRBV29-1	TGCAGCGTAAGACCCCAACAGGGGGCCCTTGGCTACACCTTC	CSVRPQQGALGYTF
TRBJ2-5	TRBD2	-	TRBV6-1	TGTGCCAGCAGTGAATCGGGACTAGCGGGGTGGGGAGAGACCCAGTACTTC	CASSESGLAGWGETQYF
TRBJ1-1	-	-	TRBV11-1	TGTGCCAGCAGCTTAATCCAGGGACCCTTGAACACTGAAGCTTTCTTT	CASSLIQGPLNTEAFF
TRBJ2-1	-	-	TRBV9	TGTGCCAGCAGCATAGGGACTGGCTCCTACAATGAGCAGTTCTTC	CASSIGTGSYNEQFF
TRBJ2-3	-	-	TRBV12-3/TRBV12-4	TGTGCCAGCACTCAGGGGCTTACGCAGTATTTT	CASTQGLTQYF
TRBJ2-7	-	-	TRBV30	TGTGCCTGGAACGGGGACGGGTTCTCCTACGAGCAGTACTTC	CAWNGDGFSYEQYF
TRBJ1-2	TRBD1	-	TRBV6-5	TGTGCCAGCAGTTCTCCGGACAGGGGCTATGGCTACACCTTC	CASSSPDRGYGYTF
TRBJ2-3	TRBD2	-	TRBV9	TGTGCCAGCAGCGGAGCAAGGCTAGCGGAGTATACGCAGTATTTT	CASSGARLAEYTQYF
TRBJ1-6	-	-	TRBV5-5	TGTGCCAGCAGCGGGAATTCACCCCTCCACTTT	CASSGNSPLHF
TRBJ2-7	TRBD1	once	TRBV7-8	TGTGCCAGCAGCGTGGACAGGTTCGGCGAGCAGTACTTC	CASSVDRFGEQYF
TRBJ1-1	-	few	TRBV5-1	TGCGCCAGCAGCTTTGGGGCAGGGAACACTGAAGCTTTCTTT	CASSFGAGNTEAFF
TRBJ1-2	-	-	TRBV15	TGTGCCACCAGCAGAAACATCCCGGGATCCTATGGCTACACCTTC	CATSRNIPGSYGYTF
TRBJ2-1	TRBD2	-	TRBV3-1/TRBV3-2	TGTGCCAGCAGCCAGGCCCTAACTAGCGATGAGCAGTTCTTC	CASSQALTSDEQFF
TRBJ1-5	-	-	TRBV28	TGTGCCAGCAGCGTACTCCGACAGGTCAATCAGCCCCAGCATTTT	CASSVLRQVNQPQHF
TRBJ1-1	TRBD1	-	TRBV18	TGTGCCAGCTCATTACAGGGGGCCGAAGATGAAGCTTTCTTT	CASSLQGAEDEAFF
TRBJ1-1	-	-	TRBV24-1	TGTGCCACCAGTGGCGCGAACACTGAAGCTTTCTTT	CATSGANTEAFF
TRBJ1-5	-	-	TRBV30	TGTGCCTGGAGTGAGGGTAGTGATCAGCCCCAGCATTTT	CAWSEGSDQPQHF
TRBJ1-1	-	-	TRBV12-3/TRBV12-4	TGTGCCAGCAGTCCTGGGAACACTGAAGCTTTCTTT	CASSPGNTEAFF
TRBJ2-5	-	-	TRBV7-9	TGTGCCAGCAGGCACGCGGGCAGCCAAGAGACCCAGTACTTC	CASRHAGSQETQYF
TRBJ1-4	TRBD1	-	TRBV5-8	TGTGCCAGCAGCTTTTACAGGGGGCGAGGGAATGAAAAACTGTTTTTT	CASSFYRGRGNEKLFF
TRBJ1-2	-	-	TRBV4-2	TGTGCCAGCAGCCAAGAAATCAAGGGATCCTATGGCTACACCTTC	CASSQEIKGSYGYTF
TRBJ1-3	TRBD1	once	TRBV10-3	TGTGCCATCAGTGGAAACGCAGGGGGCTTAGGAAACACCATATATTTT	CAISGNAGGLGNTIYF
TRBJ1-4	-	-	TRBV6-6	TGTGCCAGCAGGGGTGGGGAAAAACTGTTTTTT	CASRGGEKLFF
TRBJ1-6	TRBD1	once	TRBV27	TGTGCCAGCAGTTTATCGATCGGGACAGGCTATAATTCACCCCTCCACTTT	CASSLSIGTGYNSPLHF
TRBJ1-2	-	-	TRBV30	TGTGCCTGGAGTGTGAGAGGGGATGGAGGCTACACCTTC	CAWSVRGDGGYTF
TRBJ1-5	-	-	TRBV10-3	TGTGCCATCAGTGAGCAGGGCGGCAATCAGCCCCAGCATTTT	CAISEQGGNQPQHF
TRBJ2-1	TRBD2	-	TRBV7-9	TGTGCCAGCAGCTTATCGGCTAGCGGGGGGAATAAGCAGTTCTTC	CASSLSASGGNKQFF
TRBJ2-1	-	-	TRBV5-8	TGTGCCAGCAGCCCCCGTCTCGGGCGGGGCTCCTACAATGAGCAGTTCTTC	CASSPRLGRGSYNEQFF
TRBJ1-3	-	-	TRBV29-1	TGCAGCGTTGATTGGGGGGGAAACACCATATATTTT	CSVDWGGNTIYF
TRBJ1-5	-	-	TRBV12-3/TRBV12-4	TGTGCCAGCCGTCTCGGGGAGGATCAGCCCCAGCATTTT	CASRLGEDQPQHF
TRBJ1-1	TRBD1	-	TRBV3-1/TRBV3-2	TGTGCCAGCAGCCAAGTTCGTTTTCCAGGGGGAGGCACTGAAGCTTTCTTT	CASSQVRFPGGGTEAFF
TRBJ1-3	-	-	TRBV6-1	TGTGCCAGCAGTGAATGGGGGATAGGAAACACCATATATTTT	CASSEWGIGNTIYF
TRBJ1-1	-	-	TRBV12-3/TRBV12-4	TGTGCCAGCAGTTCTACCACAATTGGTGAAGCTTTCTTT	CASSSTTIGEAFF
TRBJ2-7	-	-	TRBV5-6	TGTGCCAGCAGCTTGCACACTCCGGGACCCTACGAGCAGTACTTC	CASSLHTPGPYEQYF